This T cell receptor beta chain was sequenced in a study of blood T cell repertoires in COVID-19. V was clipped by 6 bases and J by 9 bases, with 17 bases between them. The CDR3 spans 13 residues. Germline-derived CDR1 and CDR2 are MDHEN and SYDVKM. Measured with immunoSEQ multiplex PCR; TCRdb has only the in-frame clones, and not every one. Among 140,000 to 150,000 clones listed, over 65% were seen once. The receptor was derived from a man aged 50 or older with acute or convalescent COVID-19. Sequencing was done on a sample of peripheral blood. The chain links TRBV28 to TRBJ1-2; D gene ambiguous. DNA for the CDR3: TGTGCCAGCAGCCATCTTGGTGCGGAGAGCTACACCTTC. Protein product: CASSHLGAESYTF.